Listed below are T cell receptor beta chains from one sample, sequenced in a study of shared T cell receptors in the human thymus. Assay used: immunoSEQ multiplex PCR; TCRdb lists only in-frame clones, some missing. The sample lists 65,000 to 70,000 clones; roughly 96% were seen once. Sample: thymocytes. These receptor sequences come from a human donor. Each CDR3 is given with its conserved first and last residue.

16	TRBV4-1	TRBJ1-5	CASSQDGSTGGQPQHF
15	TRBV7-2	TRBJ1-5	CASSLEGVNPQPQHF
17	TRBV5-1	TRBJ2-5	CASSLLTWTYFQETQYF
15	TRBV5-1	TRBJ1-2	CASSLVSGGYYGYTF
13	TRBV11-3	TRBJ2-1	CASSSRMINEQFF
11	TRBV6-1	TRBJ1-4	CASGPREKLFF
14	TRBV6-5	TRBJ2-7	CASNPFRESYEQYF
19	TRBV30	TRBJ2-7	CAWNTPGHHLFDGYYEQYF
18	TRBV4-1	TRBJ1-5	CASSQDGQGRNSNQPQHF
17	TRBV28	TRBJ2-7	CASSFMVGQPLTYEQYF
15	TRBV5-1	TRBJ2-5	CASSLGTGGQETQYF
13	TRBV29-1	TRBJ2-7	CSVTGVRLNEQYF
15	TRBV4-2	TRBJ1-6	CASSQEYHMDSPLHF
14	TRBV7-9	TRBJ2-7	CASSFGSLAYEQYF
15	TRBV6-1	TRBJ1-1	CASSEGGARGTEAFF
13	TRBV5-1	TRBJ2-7	CASSSTPGNEQYF
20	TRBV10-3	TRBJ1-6	CAISESTTAREGSYNSPLHF
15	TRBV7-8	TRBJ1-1	CASSLVRRQGAPAFF
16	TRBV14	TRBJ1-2	CASSLTGTGRDYGYTF
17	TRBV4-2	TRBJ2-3	CASSQGPSPSGTDTQYF
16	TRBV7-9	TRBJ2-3	CASSLVAGPGPDTQYF
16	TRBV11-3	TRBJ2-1	CASSLGGFRGANEQFF
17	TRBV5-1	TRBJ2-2	CASSRTGGSANTGELFF
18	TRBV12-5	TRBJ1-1	CASGLNPPRTGSDTEAFF
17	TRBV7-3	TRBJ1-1	CASSLMSVKGVNTEAFF
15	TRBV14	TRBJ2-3	CASSQPDNSTDTQYF
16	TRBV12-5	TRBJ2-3	CASGPWTSGSTDTQYF
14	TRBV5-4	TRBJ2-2	CASCNRANTGELFF
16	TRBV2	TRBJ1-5	CASSLGQVPSNQPQHF
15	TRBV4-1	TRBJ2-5	CASSHVGGPQETQYF
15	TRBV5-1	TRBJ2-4	CASSFPDGEGNIQYF